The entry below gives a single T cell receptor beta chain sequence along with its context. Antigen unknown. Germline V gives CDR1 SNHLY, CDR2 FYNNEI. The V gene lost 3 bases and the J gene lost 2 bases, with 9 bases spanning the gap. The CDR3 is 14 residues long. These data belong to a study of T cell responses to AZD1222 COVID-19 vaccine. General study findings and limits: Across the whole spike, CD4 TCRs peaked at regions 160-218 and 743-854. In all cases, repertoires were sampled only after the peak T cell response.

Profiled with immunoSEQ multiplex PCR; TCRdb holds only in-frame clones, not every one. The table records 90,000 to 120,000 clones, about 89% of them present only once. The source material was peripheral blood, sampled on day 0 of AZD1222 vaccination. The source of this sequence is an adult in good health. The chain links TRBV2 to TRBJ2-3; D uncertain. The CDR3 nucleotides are TGTGCCAGCAGTGATATTCTGCTCACAGATACGCAGTATTTT. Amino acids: CASSDILLTDTQYF.